The 13 T cell receptor beta chains presented below share a single source sample, sequenced in a study of T cells in Graves' hyperthyroidism and ophthalmopathy. RNA transcripts yielded amplified TCR beta CDR3 regions. A set of HTBI primers served as the primers for a first-round RT-PCR of the TCR CDR3. TCRdb fed the multiplex PCR reads into MiXCR, producing one record per CDR3 protein. The sample records hundreds of thousands of distinct CDR3 sequences, around 15% being singletons. The material sequenced was blood. The receptor source for this set is a woman in her late teens or twenties with Graves' hyperthyroidism.

This clonotype was counted a single time. The chain is built from TRBV5-5 and TRBJ2-5, with 7 bases that match TRBD1. The J segment lost 1 base and the V segment lost 2 bases, leaving 8 bases of the junction unmatched. CDR3 size: 16 residues. CDR1 and CDR2 (germline): SGHKS, YYEKEE (reference sequence). CDR3 nucleotide sequence: TGTGCCAGCAGCTTTATGACCCGGGACAGCCAAGAGACCCAGTACTTC. This translates into CASSFMTRDSQETQYF.

This clonotype has only a few counts. The genes are TRBV7-8 and TRBJ2-1; 10 nucleotides align to TRBD2. The CDR3 is 15 amino acids. V trimming: 5 bases; J trimming: 9 bases; junction bases outside the gene matches: 10. The germline V gene encodes CDR1 SGHVS and CDR2 FQNEAQ. CDR3 loop: CASSPGASGSTEQFF. For the CDR3, the DNA is TGTGCCAGCAGCCCCGGGGCTAGCGGGAGTACTGAGCAGTTCTTC.

Remarks on this clonotype: Being one base from a much bigger clone, this may be a read error. The chain carries TRBV7-8 and TRBJ2-2; possible D gene TRBD2, 6 bases. The CDR3 length is 15 residues. Looked up from germline, CDR1 is SGHVS and CDR2 is FQNEAQ. The CDR3: CASSFRGSETGGLFF. The CDR3 bases are TGTGCCAGCAGCTTCCGCGGGTCAGAAACCGGGGGGCTGTTTTTT.

This clonotype has ten or more counts. The genes are TRBV5-1 and TRBJ2-7, with 8 positions matching TRBD1. V was clipped by 3 bases and J by 0 bases; unmatched bases: 11. In germline, CDR1 is SGHRS, CDR2 YFSETQ. The CDR3 totals 17 residues. The CDR3 nucleotides read TGCGCCAGCAGCTACCTTTCAGGGACAGGTAGCTCCTACGAGCAGTACTTC. It codes for CASSYLSGTGSSYEQYF. The full variable domain, with the rest looked up from reference TRBV5-1 and TRBJ2-7, is KAGVTQTPRYLIKTRGQQVTLSCSPISGHRSVSWYQQTPGQGLQFLFEYFSETQRNKGNFPGRFSGRQFSNSRSEMNVSTLELGDSALYLCASSYLSGTGSSYEQYFGPGTRLTVT.

This clonotype was counted ten times or more. The V and J genes are TRBV18 and TRBJ2-3; TRBD1 agrees at 7 bases. This CDR3 is built from 14 residues. Trimming took 3 bases from V and 5 from J; bases not matched to a gene: 5. Germline V CDR1 and CDR2: KGHSH, LQKENI. CDR3 residues: CASSPEGGLDTQYF. The CDR3 DNA sequence: TGTGCCAGCTCACCTGAAGGGGGCTTAGATACGCAGTATTTT. The full variable domain, in which reference TRBV18 and TRBJ2-3 provide the parts outside the CDR3, is NAGVMQNPRHLVRRRGQEARLRCSPMKGHSHVYWYRQLPEEGLKFMVYLQKENIIDESGMPKERFSAEFPKEGPSILRIQQVVRGDSAAYFCASSPEGGLDTQYFGPGTRLTVL.

This clonotype has just a few counts. This rearrangement joins TRBV9 to TRBJ1-4; D is undetermined. The CDR3 has 15 amino acids. V was trimmed by 2 bases and J by 3 bases, leaving 11 bases between them. Germline V gene data show CDR1 as SGDLS and CDR2 as YYNGEE. CDR3 sequence: CASSVGEIANEKLFF. The CDR3 nucleotides are TGTGCCAGCAGCGTTGGGGAAATTGCTAATGAAAAACTGTTTTTT. Full variable domain (rest looked up from reference TRBV9 and TRBJ1-4): DSGVTQTPKHLITATGQRVTLRCSPRSGDLSVYWYQQSLDQGLQFLIQYYNGEERAKGNILERFSAQQFPDLHSELNLSSLELGDSALYFCASSVGEIANEKLFFGSGTQLSVL.

About this clonotype: A much larger clone lies a single base off, so this may be a read error. The chain has TRBV5-1 and TRBJ2-1, with 12 nucleotides matching TRBD2. With V trimmed by 0 bases and J by 10 bases, 8 bases remained unmatched. Per germline, CDR1 SGHRS and CDR2 YFSETQ. The CDR3 length is 16 residues. The CDR3, as DNA: TGCGCCAGCAGCTTGGGTCGACTAGCGGGGGCCGACGAGCAGTTCTTC. Protein sequence: CASSLGRLAGADEQFF.

The gene calls are TRBV11-2 and TRBJ2-3, with D possibly matching TRBD1 (6 bases). The germline V gene encodes CDR1 SGHAT and CDR2 FQNNGV. The V and J ends lost 0 bases and 0 bases respectively, with 10 bases between them. CDR3 size: 16 residues. Written as DNA, the CDR3 is TGTGCCAGCAGCTTAGATCAGGGGCGGAGCACAGATACGCAGTATTTT. It translates to CASSLDQGRSTDTQYF.

This clonotype came up many times. The chain carries TRBV13 and TRBJ2-3; 9 bases line up with TRBD1. Germline V gene sequence: CDR1 PRHDT, CDR2 FYEKMQ (reference sequence). The CDR3 has 17 residues. J lost 4 bases, V lost 4 bases, and 12 bases had no gene match. CDR3 amino acids: CASSSPGGGTGPDTQYF. CDR3 bases: TGTGCCAGCAGCTCCCCGGGGGGAGGGACAGGGCCAGATACGCAGTATTTT.

In this sample, this clonotype turned up a few times. A much larger clone lies a single base off, so this may be a read error. V is TRBV7-8 and J is TRBJ2-1; TRBD1 aligns across 7 bases. The germline V gene encodes CDR1 SGHVS and CDR2 FQNEAQ. The length of the CDR3 is 14 residues. The CDR3 spells CAGRYRGGYNEQFF. The CDR3 nucleotides are TGTGCCGGCAGATACAGGGGTGGATACAATGAGCAGTTCTTC. The full variable domain, in which reference TRBV7-8 and TRBJ2-1 provide the parts outside the CDR3, is GAGVSQSPRYKVAKRGQDVALRCDPISGHVSLFWYQQALGQGPEFLTYFQNEAQLDKSGLPSDRFFAERPEGSVSTLKIQRTQQEDSAVYLCAGRYRGGYNEQFFGPGTRLTVL.

This clonotype appeared many times. The chain has TRBV30 and TRBJ1-1; D is ambiguous. The germline V and J ends were trimmed by 5 bases and 3 bases, with 4 bases remaining between them. The germline CDR1 and CDR2 sequences are GTSNPN and SVGIG (reference sequence). The CDR3 covers 10 residues. The CDR3 is CAWYDTEAFF. The CDR3 nucleotides are TGTGCCTGGTACGACACTGAAGCTTTCTTT.

This clonotype was seen at least ten times. This chain connects TRBV7-9 to TRBJ2-5, with D possibly matching TRBD1 (6 bases). Trimming removed 4 bases at V and 5 bases at J, with 14 bases between. The CDR3 contains 14 residues. Germline lookup yields CDR1 SEHNR and CDR2 FQNEAQ (reference sequence). For the CDR3, the DNA is TGTGCCAGCAGCTACAGGGTGGAGGAGGAGACCCAGTACTTC. It encodes CASSYRVEEETQYF.

In DNA, the CDR3 is TGCGCCAGCAGCTTGCCGGGGTATAATTCACCCCTCCACTTT. Protein product: CASSLPGYNSPLHF. The J gene is TRBJ1-6, the V gene TRBV5-1; D not certain. The germline CDR1 and CDR2 sequences are SGHRS and YFSETQ. With 1 base removed from V and 4 bases from J, the gap between germline ends came to 6 bases. The CDR3 has 14 amino acids.